The T cell receptor beta chain described here comes from a study of beta chain features in type 1 diabetes. Study summary: Patients looked much like healthy donors when it came to age, gender and cell yields. Overall study findings and caveats: Patients with type 1 diabetes carried fewer insertions and had more deletions at their VDJ junctions.

On this clone: Its antigen is unknown.

The trim removed 6 bases at V and 2 bases at J, leaving 5 bases unmatched. Germline V CDR1 and CDR2: MNHNY, SVGAGI (reference sequence). There are 14 residues in the CDR3. What was sequenced were expressed TCRB transcripts, since all of the isolated RNA had been reverse transcribed. Profiled with immunoSEQ multiplex PCR; TCRdb holds only in-frame clones, not every one. The sample holds 300,000 or so clones, 8% seen once. Markers CD45RO/CCR7/CD25/CD127/CD95/CD27 served to sort CD4+ naive, central memory, regulatory and stem cell-like memory cells. The V and J genes are TRBV6-6 and TRBJ2-7, with 9 bases matching TRBD1. Sequenced sample: central memory CD4+ T cells from blood. This receptor was identified in a woman under 30 in good health. Here the CDR3 reads CASRRDRDTYEQYF. CDR3 DNA sequence: TGTGCCAGCAGGCGGGACAGGGACACCTACGAGCAGTACTTC.